The TCR beta chain described here comes from a study of PD-1 blockade in classical Hodgkin lymphoma. Here immunoSEQ multiplex PCR was the method, and the copy in TCRdb shows in-frame clones only, minus some. The data show about 27,000 clones, roughly 72% seen once. This clone appeared once. The CDR3 consists of 15 residues. Per germline, CDR1 MDHEN and CDR2 SYDVKM. After removal of 9 bases from V and 6 bases from J, the junction contained 14 bases not matched to a gene. The sample's time point: cycle 4 day 1 (C4D1), after less than 7 weeks of nivolumab. Every single patient, without exception, relapsed after autologous stem cell transplantation, and brentuximab vedotin exposure varied.

Sequenced material: peripheral blood mononuclear cells (PBMCs), taken before the fourth cycle of nivolumab. J is TRBJ1-1 and V is TRBV28, with TRBD1 matching over 9 bases. The sequence came from a human donor with classical Hodgkin lymphoma. CDR3: CASRRDRVAGAEAFF. The CDR3 region has the DNA TGTGCCAGTAGACGGGACAGGGTCGCTGGGGCTGAAGCTTTCTTT. Supplemented by reference TRBV28 and TRBJ1-1, the full variable domain reads DVKVTQSSRYLVKRTGEKVFLECVQDMDHENMFWYRQDPGLGLRLIYFSYDVKMKEKGDIPEGYSVSREKKERFSLILESASTNQTSMYLCASRRDRVAGAEAFFGQGTRLTVV.